The 8 T cell receptor beta chains given below trace back to one sample, sequenced in a study of T-cell memory formation after mild COVID-19. TCRdb analysed the 5' RACE reads with MiXCR anew, one entry per CDR3 protein. The sample carries over 120,000 distinct CDR3 sequences, around 27% recorded once. Source material: PBMCs or a T cell subset sorted from them (not recorded which). These receptors came from an adult woman who had mild COVID-19 (a few samples of this study predate the infection). Cell type and time point are not known.

This clonotype was picked up a small number of times. V is TRBV12-3 or TRBV12-4 and J is TRBJ1-1, with 9 bases that match TRBD1. There are 15 residues in the CDR3. With V trimmed by 6 bases and J by 5 bases, 10 bases remained unmatched. The CDR3 coding sequence is TGTGCCAGCAGGCCGGGACAGGGACGGGTTACTGAAGCTTTCTTT. Residues: CASRPGQGRVTEAFF.

V is TRBV13 and J is TRBJ2-1, with D tentatively TRBD1 (5 bases). This CDR3 region has 14 residues. Trimming shortened V by 2 bases and J by 7 bases, and 12 bases separated the two germline ends. Germline loops: CDR1 PRHDT, CDR2 FYEKMQ (reference sequence). As DNA, the CDR3 is TGTGCCAGCAGCTTAAGGGGTTACGTAAATGAGCAGTTCTTC. Its protein product is CASSLRGYVNEQFF.

The chain is built from TRBV7-8 and TRBJ2-1, with 14 bases matching TRBD2. V trimming: 5 bases; J trimming: 6 bases; junction bases outside the gene matches: 6. Germline V lookup: CDR1 SGHVS, CDR2 FQNEAQ. The CDR3 spans 16 residues. CDR3 sequence reads: CASSRSGTSGSNEQFF. The CDR3 bases are TGTGCCAGCAGCCGATCCGGGACTAGCGGGAGCAATGAGCAGTTCTTC.

Only a few counts were recorded for this clonotype. The rearrangement joins TRBV11-3 to TRBJ1-1, with D possibly TRBD1 on 5 matching bases. Germline V gene sequence: CDR1 SGHNT, CDR2 YENEEA. V was pared by 5 bases and J by 1 base, with 14 bases between. CDR3 length: 15 residues. The CDR3 DNA reads as TGTGCCAGCAGCAGAGGGACCGACGGGAACACTGAAGCTTTCTTT. Residues: CASSRGTDGNTEAFF.

This rearrangement joins TRBV6-2 or TRBV6-3 to TRBJ1-2; possible D gene TRBD1, 6 bases. V was pared by 4 bases and J by 3 bases, with 12 bases between. This CDR3 has 14 residues. Germline-derived CDR1 and CDR2 are MNHEY and SVGEGT. This CDR3 is CASSSRGRYYGYTF. In nucleotides, the CDR3 is TGTGCCAGCAGTTCCAGGGGACGGTACTATGGCTACACCTTC.

This clonotype was observed a few times. The chain uses TRBV12-3 or TRBV12-4 and TRBJ1-2, with D perhaps matching TRBD1 (6 bases). There are 17 residues in the CDR3. Trimming cost V 2 bases and J 6 bases, with 22 bases left between them. The CDR3 coding sequence is TGTGCCAGCAGTTTACAGTTGGGGGCACCTAGCTTGAATGGCTACACCTTC. Translation gives CASSLQLGAPSLNGYTF.

This clonotype was seen a single time. The chain couples TRBV19 to TRBJ2-1; maybe TRBD1 (5 bases). CDR3 length: 13 residues. Germline values: CDR1 LNHDA, CDR2 SQIVND (reference sequence). V gave up 3 bases and J gave up 6 bases, with 9 bases separating them. CDR3 protein: CASSIRQGNEQFF. CDR3 DNA: TGTGCCAGTAGTATCAGGCAGGGCAATGAGCAGTTCTTC.

The V call is TRBV11-2, the J call TRBJ2-7; D not resolved. The CDR3 spans 13 residues. Per the germline V gene, CDR1 is SGHAT and CDR2 is FQNNGV. V was pared by 0 bases and J by 2 bases, with 5 bases between. The CDR3 sequence is CASSLDLAYEQYF. CDR3 bases: TGTGCCAGCAGCTTAGACCTAGCCTACGAGCAGTACTTC.